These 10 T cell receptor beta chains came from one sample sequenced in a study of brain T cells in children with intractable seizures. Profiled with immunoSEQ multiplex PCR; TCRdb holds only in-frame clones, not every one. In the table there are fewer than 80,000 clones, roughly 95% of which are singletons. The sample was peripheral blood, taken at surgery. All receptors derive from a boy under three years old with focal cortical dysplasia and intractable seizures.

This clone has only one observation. CDR3 sequence reads: CASSRTGGPNYGYTF. The CDR3 nucleotides are TGTGCCAGCAGTCGCACAGGGGGTCCTAACTATGGCTACACCTTC. The V and J genes are TRBV6-5 and TRBJ1-2; 8 bases are a match to TRBD1. V shed 5 bases, J shed 0 bases, and the junction held 5 bases outside the gene matches. CDR3 length equals 15 residues. Germline V CDR1 and CDR2: MNHEY, SVGAGI.

The CDR3 is CASSYLGGWSTGELFF. The DNA for the CDR3 is TGTGCCAGCAGTTATTTAGGGGGATGGAGCACCGGGGAGCTGTTTTTT. This chain uses TRBV6-7 with TRBJ2-2; TRBD1 might be the D (6 bases). TRBV6-7 is treated as an ORF (open reading frame) with a function not yet certain. The CDR3 sequence is 16 residues long. Between the trimmed V and J ends, which lost 3 bases and 4 bases, there was a span of 15 bases.

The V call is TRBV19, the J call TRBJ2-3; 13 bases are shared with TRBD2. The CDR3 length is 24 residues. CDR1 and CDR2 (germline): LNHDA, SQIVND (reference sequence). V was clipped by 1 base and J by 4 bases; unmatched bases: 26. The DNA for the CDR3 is TGTGCCAGTAGTATAGGGTTAAGGGCCCTGACAGGGCGGACTAGCGGGAGCCCCCCAGATACGCAGTATTTT. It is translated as CASSIGLRALTGRTSGSPPDTQYF.

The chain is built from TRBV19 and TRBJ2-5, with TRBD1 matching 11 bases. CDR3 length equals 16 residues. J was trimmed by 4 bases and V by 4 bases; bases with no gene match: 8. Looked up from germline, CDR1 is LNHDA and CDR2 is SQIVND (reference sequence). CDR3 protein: CASSTPRDRGGETQYF. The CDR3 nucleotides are TGTGCCAGTAGTACCCCCCGGGACAGGGGGGGAGAGACCCAGTACTTC.

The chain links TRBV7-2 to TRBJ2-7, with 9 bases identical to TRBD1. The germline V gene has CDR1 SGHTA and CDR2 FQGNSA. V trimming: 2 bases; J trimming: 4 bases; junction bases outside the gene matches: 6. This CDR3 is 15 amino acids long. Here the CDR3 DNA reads TGTGCCAGCAGCTTAACCCGGGACAGGGAATACGAGCAGTACTTC. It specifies CASSLTRDREYEQYF.

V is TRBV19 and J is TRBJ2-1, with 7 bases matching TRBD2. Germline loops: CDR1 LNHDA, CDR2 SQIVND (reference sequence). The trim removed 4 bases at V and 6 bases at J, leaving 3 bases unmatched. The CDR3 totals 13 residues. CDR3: CASSREGINEQFF. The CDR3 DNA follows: TGTGCCAGTAGTAGGGAGGGAATCAATGAGCAGTTCTTC.

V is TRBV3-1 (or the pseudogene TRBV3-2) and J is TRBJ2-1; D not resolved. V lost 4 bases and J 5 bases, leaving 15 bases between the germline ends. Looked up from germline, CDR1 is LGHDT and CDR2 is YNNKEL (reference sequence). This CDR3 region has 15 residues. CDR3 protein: CASSLGPPGNNEQFF. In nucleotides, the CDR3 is TGTGCCAGCAGCCTCGGGCCACCTGGGAACAATGAGCAGTTCTTC.

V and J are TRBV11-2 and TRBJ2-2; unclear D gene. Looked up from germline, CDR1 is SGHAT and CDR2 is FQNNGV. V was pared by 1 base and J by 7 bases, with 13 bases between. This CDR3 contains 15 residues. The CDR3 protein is CASSLAKPGGGELFF. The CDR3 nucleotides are TGTGCCAGCAGCTTAGCGAAGCCGGGTGGCGGGGAGCTGTTTTTT.

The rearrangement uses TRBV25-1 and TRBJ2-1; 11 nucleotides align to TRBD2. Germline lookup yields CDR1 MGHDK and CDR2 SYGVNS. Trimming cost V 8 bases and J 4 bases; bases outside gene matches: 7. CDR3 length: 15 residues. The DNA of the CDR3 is TGTGCCAGCGGCCCGACTAGCGGGGATTACAATGAGCAGTTCTTC. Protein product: CASGPTSGDYNEQFF.

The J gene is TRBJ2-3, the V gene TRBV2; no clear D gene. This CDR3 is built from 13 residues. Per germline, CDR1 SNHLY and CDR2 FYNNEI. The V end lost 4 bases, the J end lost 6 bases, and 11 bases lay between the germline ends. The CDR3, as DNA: TGTGCCAGCAGTGTAAATGTTTACGATACGCAGTATTTT. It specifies CASSVNVYDTQYF.